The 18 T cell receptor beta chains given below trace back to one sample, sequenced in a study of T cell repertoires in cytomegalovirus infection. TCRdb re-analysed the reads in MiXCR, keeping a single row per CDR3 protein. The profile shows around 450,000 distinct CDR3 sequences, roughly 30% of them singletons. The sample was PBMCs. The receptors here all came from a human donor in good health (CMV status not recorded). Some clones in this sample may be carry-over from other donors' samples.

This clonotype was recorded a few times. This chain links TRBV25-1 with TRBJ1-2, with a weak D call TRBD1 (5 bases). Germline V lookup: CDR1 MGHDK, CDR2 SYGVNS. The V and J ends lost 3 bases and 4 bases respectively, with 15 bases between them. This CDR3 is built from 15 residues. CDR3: CASSDSLQGSYGYTF. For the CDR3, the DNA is TGTGCCAGCAGTGACTCACTTCAGGGATCCTATGGCTACACCTTC.

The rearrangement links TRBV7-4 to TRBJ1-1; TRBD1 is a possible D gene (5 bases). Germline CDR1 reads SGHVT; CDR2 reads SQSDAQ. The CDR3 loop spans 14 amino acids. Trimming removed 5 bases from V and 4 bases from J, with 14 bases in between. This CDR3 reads CASSRTRVGTEAFF. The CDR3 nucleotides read TGTGCCAGCAGCCGGACCAGGGTAGGCACTGAAGCTTTCTTT. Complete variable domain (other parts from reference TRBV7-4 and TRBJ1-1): GAGVSQSPRYKVAKRGRDVALRCDSISGHVTLYWYRQTLGQGSEVLTYSQSDAQRDKSGRPSGRFSAERPERSVSTLKIQRTEQGDSAVYLCASSRTRVGTEAFFGQGTRLTVV.

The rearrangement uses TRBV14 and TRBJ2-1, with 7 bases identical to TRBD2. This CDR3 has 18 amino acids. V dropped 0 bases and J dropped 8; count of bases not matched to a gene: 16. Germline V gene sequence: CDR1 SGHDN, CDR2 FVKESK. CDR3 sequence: CASSQDERGVFFLHEQFF. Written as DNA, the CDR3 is TGTGCCAGCAGCCAAGATGAACGGGGGGTTTTTTTCTTACATGAGCAGTTCTTC.

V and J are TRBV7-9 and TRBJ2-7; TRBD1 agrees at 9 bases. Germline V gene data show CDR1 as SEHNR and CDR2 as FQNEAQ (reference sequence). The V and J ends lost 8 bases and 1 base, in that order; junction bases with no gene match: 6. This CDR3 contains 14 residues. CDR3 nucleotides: TGTGCCAGCGCCTCCGGGACAGGGTCCTACGAGCAGTACTTC. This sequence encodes CASASGTGSYEQYF.

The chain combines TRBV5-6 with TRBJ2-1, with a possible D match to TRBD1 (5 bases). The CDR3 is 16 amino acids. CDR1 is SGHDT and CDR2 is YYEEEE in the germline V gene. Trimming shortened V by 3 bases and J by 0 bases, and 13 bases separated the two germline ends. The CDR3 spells CASSSGPTGSYNEQFF. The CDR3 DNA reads TGTGCCAGCAGCTCCGGACCCACAGGCTCCTACAATGAGCAGTTCTTC.

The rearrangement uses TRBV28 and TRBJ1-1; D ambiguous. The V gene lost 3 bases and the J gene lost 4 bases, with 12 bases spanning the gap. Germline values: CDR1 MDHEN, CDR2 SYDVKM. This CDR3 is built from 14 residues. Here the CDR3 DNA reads TGTGCCAGCAGTTTGGGTACAGTCGGCACTGAAGCTTTCTTT. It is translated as CASSLGTVGTEAFF.

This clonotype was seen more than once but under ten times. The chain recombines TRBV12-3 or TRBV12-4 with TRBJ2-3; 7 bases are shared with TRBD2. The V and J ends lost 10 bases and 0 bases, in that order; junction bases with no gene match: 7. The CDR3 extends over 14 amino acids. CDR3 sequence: CAITRGSSTDTQYF. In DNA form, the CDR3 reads TGTGCCATCACGCGGGGGTCTAGCACAGATACGCAGTATTTT.

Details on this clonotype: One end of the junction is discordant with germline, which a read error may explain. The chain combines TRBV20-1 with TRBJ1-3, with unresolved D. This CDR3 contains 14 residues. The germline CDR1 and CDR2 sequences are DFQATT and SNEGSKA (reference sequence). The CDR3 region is CSSRIKVPGNTIYF. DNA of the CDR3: TGCAGTTCTAGGATAAAGGTTCCTGGAAACACCATATATTTT.

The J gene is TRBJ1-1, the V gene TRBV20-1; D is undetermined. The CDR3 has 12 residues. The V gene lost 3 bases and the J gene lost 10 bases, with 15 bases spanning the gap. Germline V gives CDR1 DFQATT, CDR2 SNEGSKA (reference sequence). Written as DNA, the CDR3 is TGCAGTGCTAGGCCGGGATTTAGGGTAGCTTTCTTT. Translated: CSARPGFRVAFF.

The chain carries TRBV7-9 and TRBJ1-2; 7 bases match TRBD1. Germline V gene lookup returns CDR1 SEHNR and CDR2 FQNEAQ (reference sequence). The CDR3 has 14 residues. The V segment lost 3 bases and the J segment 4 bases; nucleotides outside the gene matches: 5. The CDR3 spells CASSLGQYLYGYTF. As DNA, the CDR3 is TGTGCCAGCAGCTTGGGACAGTATCTCTATGGCTACACCTTC.

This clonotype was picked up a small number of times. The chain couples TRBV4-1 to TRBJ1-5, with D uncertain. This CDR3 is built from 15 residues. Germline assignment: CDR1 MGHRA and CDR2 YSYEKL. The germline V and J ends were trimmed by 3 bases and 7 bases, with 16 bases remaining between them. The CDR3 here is CASSHLPGSGQPQHF. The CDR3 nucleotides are TGCGCCAGCAGCCACCTTCCAGGTTCGGGCCAGCCCCAGCATTTT.

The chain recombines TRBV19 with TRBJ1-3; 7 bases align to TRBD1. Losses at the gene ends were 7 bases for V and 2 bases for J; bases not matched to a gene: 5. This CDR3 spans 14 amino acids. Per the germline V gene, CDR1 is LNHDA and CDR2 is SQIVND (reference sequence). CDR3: CASTKTGTGNTIYF. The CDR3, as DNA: TGTGCCAGTACCAAGACAGGGACTGGAAACACCATATATTTT. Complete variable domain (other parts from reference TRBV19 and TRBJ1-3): DGGITQSPKYLFRKEGQNVTLSCEQNLNHDAMYWYRQDPGQGLRLIYYSQIVNDFQKGDIAEGYSVSREKKESFPLTVTSAQKNPTAFYLCASTKTGTGNTIYFGEGSWLTVV.

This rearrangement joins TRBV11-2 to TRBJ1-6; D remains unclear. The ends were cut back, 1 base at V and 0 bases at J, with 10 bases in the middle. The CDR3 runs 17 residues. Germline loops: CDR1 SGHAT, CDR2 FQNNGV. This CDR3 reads CASSLGRTSSYNSPLHF. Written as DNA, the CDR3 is TGTGCCAGCAGCTTAGGAAGGACGAGCTCCTATAATTCACCCCTCCACTTT.

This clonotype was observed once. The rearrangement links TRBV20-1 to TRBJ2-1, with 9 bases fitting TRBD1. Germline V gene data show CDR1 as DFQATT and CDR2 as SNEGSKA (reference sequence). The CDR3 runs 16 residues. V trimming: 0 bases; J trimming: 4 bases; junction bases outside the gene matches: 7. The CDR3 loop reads CSARETGTGLYNEQFF. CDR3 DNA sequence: TGCAGTGCTAGAGAAACCGGGACAGGGTTGTACAATGAGCAGTTCTTC.

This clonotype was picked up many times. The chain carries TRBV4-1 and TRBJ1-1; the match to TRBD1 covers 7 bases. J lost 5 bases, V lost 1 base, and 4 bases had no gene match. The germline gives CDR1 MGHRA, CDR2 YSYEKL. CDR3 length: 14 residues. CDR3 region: CASSQGPGGTEAFF. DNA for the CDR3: TGCGCCAGCAGCCAAGGACCAGGGGGGACTGAAGCTTTCTTT.

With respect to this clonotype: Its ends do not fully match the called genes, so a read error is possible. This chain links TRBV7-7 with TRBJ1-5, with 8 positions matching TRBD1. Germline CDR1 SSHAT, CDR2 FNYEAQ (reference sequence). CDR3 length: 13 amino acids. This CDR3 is CASSEGQDQPQHF. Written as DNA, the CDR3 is TGTGCTAGCAGCGAGGGACAGGATCAGCCCCAGCATTTT.

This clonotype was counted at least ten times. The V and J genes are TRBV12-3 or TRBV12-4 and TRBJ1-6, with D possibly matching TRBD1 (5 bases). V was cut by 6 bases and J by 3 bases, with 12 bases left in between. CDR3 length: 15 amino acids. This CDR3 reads CASSDGTLYNSPLHF. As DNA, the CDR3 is TGTGCCAGCAGCGACGGGACTCTCTATAATTCACCCCTCCACTTT.

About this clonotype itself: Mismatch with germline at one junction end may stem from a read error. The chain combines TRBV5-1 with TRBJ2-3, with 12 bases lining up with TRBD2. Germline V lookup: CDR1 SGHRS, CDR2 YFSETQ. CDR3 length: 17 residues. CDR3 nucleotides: TGCGCCAGCAGCTTGGTCCTAGCGGGGGGGCGATCAGATAAGCAGTATTTT. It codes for CASSLVLAGGRSDKQYF. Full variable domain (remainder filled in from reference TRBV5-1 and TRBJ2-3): KAGVTQTPRYLIKTRGQQVTLSCSPISGHRSVSWYQQTPGQGLQFLFEYFSETQRNKGNFPGRFSGRQFSNSRSEMNVSTLELGDSALYLCASSLVLAGGRSDKQYFGPGTRLTVL.